This T cell receptor (beta chain) emerged from a study of regulatory T cells in long-lasting Graves disease. General study results and limits: Newly diagnosed Graves' patients had higher TCR diversity than persistent ones. With a small sample size, accuracy may have been reduced.

The CDR3 extends over 15 amino acids. Per the germline V gene, CDR1 is SGHAT and CDR2 is FQDESV (reference sequence). Trimming cost V 2 bases and J 4 bases; bases outside gene matches: 4. Construction of TCR beta libraries relied on iRepertoire HTBI primers and on Arm-PCR targeting CDR3 regions. Each CDR3 protein is one row after TCRdb ran MiXCR on the multiplex PCR reads. The sample lists roughly 410,000 distinct CDR3 sequences, over 12% occurring once. This clonotype has more than one count but fewer than ten. Its antigen is currently unknown. Stated time point: newly diagnosed GD, antithyroid drugs for less than 3 months. The TCR library was made from RNA that had been extracted from PBMCs in TRIzol. Graves' disease diagnosis was established per American Thyroid Association guidelines. Another study also made use of these data, one on T cells in Graves' hyperthyroidism and ophthalmopathy. That study adds: Exclusion criteria comprised uncontrolled infection, other autoimmune disease, pregnancy or lactation.

This sequence was found in a woman aged 40 to 50 with Graves disease. The chain recombines TRBV11-1 with TRBJ2-5, with 10 bases matching TRBD2. The sequences come from peripheral blood mononuclear cells (PBMCs), collected at new diagnosis, from a patient treated with antithyroid drugs. In nucleotides, the CDR3 is TGTGCCAGCAGCTTACTAGCGGGAGATGCAGAGACCCAGTACTTC. Translation gives CASSLLAGDAETQYF.